This entry lists 12 T cell receptor beta chains sequenced from one sample in a study of technical replicates of blood from several donors. Repertoires were generated with immunoSEQ multiplex PCR, while TCRdb's copy carries only in-frame clones and drops some. Found here are tens of thousands of clones, roughly 91% of them singletons; the top ten hold 4% to 5%. Sequenced material: PBMCs. These receptors came from a human donor in good health. Some clones in this sample may be carry-over from other donors' samples.

This chain uses TRBV10-3 with TRBJ2-5; 9 bases are shared with TRBD2. Germline values: CDR1 ENHRY, CDR2 SYGVKD. Trimming removed 8 bases from V and 5 bases from J; junction bases left unmatched: 3. The CDR3 totals 12 residues. CDR3: CAIGGGDETQYF. The CDR3 DNA sequence: TGTGCCATCGGCGGGGGGGACGAGACCCAGTACTTC.

This clone was counted once. The chain is built from TRBV5-1 and TRBJ2-1, with TRBD2 as a possible D gene (6 bases). Trimming took off 1 base at V and 1 base at J, with 9 bases between the two ends. CDR3 length: 15 residues. Germline V gives CDR1 SGHRS, CDR2 YFSETQ. This chain's CDR3 is CASSLLGGSYNEQFF. The CDR3 coding sequence is TGCGCCAGCAGCTTGCTCGGAGGGTCCTACAATGAGCAGTTCTTC.

The chain uses TRBV21-1 and TRBJ2-1; the D call TRBD2 from the table was never checked on the DNA. TRBV21-1 is a pseudogene segment. CDR3 size: 19 residues. The CDR3 region is CASSHLGLAGVIAYNEQFF. CDR3 sequence (DNA): TGTGCCAGCAGCCACCTTGGACTAGCGGGAGTAATTGCCTACAATGAGCAGTTCTTC.

The chain joins TRBV18 to TRBJ2-5; D is uncertain. CDR1 and CDR2 (germline): KGHSH, LQKENI. The germline V and J ends were trimmed by 3 bases and 3 bases, with 2 bases remaining between them. The CDR3 has 11 amino acids. DNA of the CDR3: TGTGCCAGCTCACCCGAAGAGACCCAGTACTTC. As protein: CASSPEETQYF.

This chain joins TRBV11-2 and TRBJ2-3; TRBD2 agrees at 9 bases. Germline assignment: CDR1 SGHAT and CDR2 FQNNGV. The CDR3 has 17 residues. V lost 1 base and J lost 1; bases outside the gene matches: 6. CDR3 residues: CASSLGRLAERTDTQYF. The CDR3 coding sequence is TGTGCCAGCAGCTTAGGCAGACTAGCGGAGCGCACAGATACGCAGTATTTT.

J is TRBJ2-3 and V is TRBV11-3, with D maybe TRBD2 (5 bases). Germline V CDR1 and CDR2: SGHNT, YENEEA. V was pared by 7 bases and J by 3 bases, with 11 bases between. This CDR3 contains 13 residues. CDR3 protein: CASKTGETDTQYF. In nucleotides, the CDR3 is TGTGCCAGCAAGACTGGGGAGACAGATACGCAGTATTTT.

The V call is TRBV6-1, the J call TRBJ2-5; D is possibly TRBD1 (5 bases). The CDR3 is 13 residues long. The V gene's germline CDR1 is MNHNS and CDR2 SASEGT. V was pared by 3 bases and J by 7 bases, with 12 bases between. The CDR3 is CASSDSGWGTQYF. The CDR3 DNA sequence: TGTGCCAGCAGTGACTCAGGGTGGGGGACCCAGTACTTC.

The rearrangement uses TRBV11-3 and TRBJ2-7, with TRBD1 matching over 7 bases. With V trimmed by 2 bases and J by 5 bases, 9 bases remained unmatched. Germline V gives CDR1 SGHNT, CDR2 YENEEA. The CDR3 runs 15 residues. The DNA of the CDR3 is TGTGCCAGCAGCTTAACCGGGACAGCCCTTGACGAGCAGTACTTC. This gives the protein CASSLTGTALDEQYF.

The chain joins TRBV6-5 to TRBJ2-5, with a weak D call TRBD2 (7 bases). The CDR3 runs to 14 residues. Trimming cost V 7 bases and J 4 bases, with 16 bases left between them. Germline CDR1 reads MNHEY; CDR2 reads SVGAGI. CDR3 DNA sequence: TGTGCCAGCATGGACGGGGGGCTGGGAGAGACCCAGTACTTC. Translating gives CASMDGGLGETQYF.

The V gene is TRBV2, the J gene TRBJ1-6; D possibly corresponds to TRBD1 (5 bases). The CDR3 is 14 residues long. Germline CDR1 reads SNHLY; CDR2 reads FYNNEI. V shed 2 bases and J shed 9 bases, with 11 bases lying between them. CDR3 sequence reads: CASSEQGGGSPLHF. The DNA of the CDR3 is TGTGCCAGCAGTGAACAGGGCGGCGGTTCACCCCTCCACTTT.

The chain recombines TRBV6-5 with TRBJ1-2; no definite D call. From germline, CDR1 is MNHEY and CDR2 SVGAGI. This CDR3 spans 13 amino acids. The ends were cut back, 2 bases at V and 8 bases at J, with 12 bases in the middle. CDR3 residues: CASSYGGSSGYTF. The CDR3 DNA reads TGTGCCAGCAGTTACGGAGGGTCGAGCGGCTACACCTTC.

This chain joins TRBV23-1 and TRBJ1-1; a possible D gene is TRBD1 (6 bases). TRBV23-1 is reported as an ORF; its role is uncertain. The CDR3 is 17 amino acids. V lost 8 bases and J 1 base, leaving 23 bases between the germline ends. CDR3 loop: CASGSSTGIRENTEAFF. The CDR3 region has the DNA TGCGCCAGCGGGTCTTCTACAGGGATTAGGGAGAACACTGAAGCTTTCTTT.